The rows below give T cell receptor beta chains drawn from one sample of a study of cytomegalovirus exposure and HLA in healthy donors. Sequenced by immunoSEQ multiplex PCR; TCRdb stores in-frame clones only, minus some. This sample carries roughly 150,000 clones, roughly 65% of them seen once, and the ten largest clones take approximately 4.6%. The sample taken for sequencing was PBMCs. The receptors were gathered from a man aged 18 to 29 in good health and CMV-seropositive. Both conserved end residues are part of each CDR3. A D gene is named only where the DNA matches it firmly. Expanded clones are given a class, and other clones once, few, many or no size at all.

D,size,V,J,CDR3,DNA
-,-,TRBV30,TRBJ1-2,CAWRKGEGYTF,TGTGCCTGGAGAAAAGGGGAAGGCTACACCTTC
-,-,TRBV19,TRBJ1-2,CASSSDRDINYGYTF,TGTGCCAGTAGTTCCGACCGGGACATTAACTATGGCTACACCTTC
TRBD1,-,TRBV28,TRBJ1-5,CASSQIGTANQPQHF,TGTGCCAGCAGTCAGATCGGGACAGCCAATCAGCCCCAGCATTTT
TRBD1,-,TRBV11-2,TRBJ1-2,CASSLTPRDSNYGYTF,TGTGCCAGCAGCCTAACCCCCAGGGACAGCAACTATGGCTACACCTTC
-,few,TRBV6-5,TRBJ1-1,CASSSPMNTEAFF,TGTGCCAGCAGTTCCCCTATGAACACTGAAGCTTTCTTT
TRBD1,-,TRBV19,TRBJ1-2,CASSIPTGTFYTF,TGTGCCAGTAGTATACCGACAGGGACCTTCTACACCTTC
-,-,TRBV2,TRBJ2-5,CASKGSGETQYF,TGTGCCAGCAAAGGGAGCGGAGAGACCCAGTACTTC
-,few,TRBV12-5,TRBJ1-1,CASGPEEREAFF,TGTGCTAGTGGTCCCGAAGAGCGGGAAGCTTTCTTT
-,-,TRBV28,TRBJ2-6,CASSSTPGVSGANVLTF,TGTGCCAGCAGTTCGACTCCAGGGGTAAGTGGGGCCAACGTCCTGACTTTC
TRBD1,-,TRBV2,TRBJ1-2,CASSENERGTGGGYTF,TGTGCCAGCAGTGAAAACGAAAGAGGGACAGGGGGAGGCTACACCTTC
TRBD2,-,TRBV9,TRBJ2-5,CASSAGGRQETQYF,TGTGCCAGCAGCGCGGGGGGGCGTCAAGAGACCCAGTACTTC
-,-,TRBV4-2,TRBJ1-2,CASSQDPSPYGYTF,TGTGCCAGCAGCCAAGACCCCTCCCCCTATGGCTACACCTTC
-,once,TRBV5-1,TRBJ1-6,CASSLTGTYNSPLHF,TGCGCCAGCAGCTTGACAGGGACCTATAATTCACCCCTCCACTTT
-,-,TRBV15,TRBJ1-1,CATSREYPSGNTEAFF,TGTGCCACCAGCAGAGAGTACCCGTCGGGGAACACTGAAGCTTTCTTT
-,once,TRBV5-1,TRBJ1-1,CASSSAMGDTEAFF,TGCGCCAGCAGCTCGGCGATGGGAGACACTGAAGCTTTCTTT
-,-,TRBV6-1,TRBJ1-5,CASSEAGGGNQPQHF,TGTGCCAGCAGTGAAGCAGGGGGAGGCAATCAGCCCCAGCATTTT
-,once,TRBV18,TRBJ2-5,CASSPGLRQETQYF,TGTGCCAGCTCACCAGGTCTGAGACAAGAGACCCAGTACTTC
TRBD1,once,TRBV28,TRBJ1-5,CASRGPGQGAVGNQPQHF,TGTGCCAGCAGGGGACCGGGACAGGGGGCCGTTGGCAATCAGCCCCAGCATTTT
-,-,TRBV4-1,TRBJ2-2,CASSQPSETVMGGELFF,TGCGCCAGCAGCCAACCCTCGGAAACAGTAATGGGCGGGGAGCTGTTTTTT
-,-,TRBV10-3,TRBJ1-2,CAISESGGLDGYTF,TGTGCCATCAGTGAGTCCGGGGGGCTTGATGGCTACACCTTC
-,-,TRBV2,TRBJ1-5,CASSEKADQRQPQHF,TGTGCCAGCAGTGAAAAGGCAGACCAGCGGCAGCCCCAGCATTTT
-,few,TRBV6-5,TRBJ1-5,CASSPTGNQPQHF,TGTGCCAGCAGCCCGACAGGCAATCAGCCCCAGCATTTT
-,-,TRBV4-1,TRBJ2-5,CASSQAPFSPQETQYF,TGCGCCAGCAGCCAAGCCCCCTTTTCCCCCCAAGAGACCCAGTACTTC
-,-,TRBV7-2,TRBJ1-2,CASSFVTGNSGYTF,TGTGCCAGCAGCTTTGTCACAGGGAATTCTGGCTACACCTTC
TRBD2,-,TRBV27,TRBJ2-5,CASSLGLAGGPMGETQYF,TGTGCCAGCAGTTTAGGACTAGCGGGAGGGCCTATGGGAGAGACCCAGTACTTC
TRBD2,once,TRBV6-1,TRBJ2-1,CASSPLAGGRNEQFF,TGTGCCAGCAGCCCACTAGCGGGAGGTAGAAATGAGCAGTTCTTC
-,-,TRBV11-3,TRBJ2-3,CASSSPNDRHGPFTDTQYF,TGTGCCAGCAGCTCTCCCAACGACCGCCATGGGCCCTTCACAGATACGCAGTATTTT
TRBD1,-,TRBV27,TRBJ1-4,CASTESGDSTYEKLFF,TGTGCCAGCACAGAGTCGGGGGACAGTACTTATGAAAAACTGTTTTTT
-,-,TRBV18,TRBJ1-1,CASSPRGRGTEAFF,TGTGCCAGCTCACCCCGTGGACGGGGCACTGAAGCTTTCTTT
TRBD2,-,TRBV5-1,TRBJ2-2,CASTGLAGSTGELFF,TGCGCCAGCACGGGACTAGCGGGATCCACCGGGGAGCTGTTTTTT
TRBD2,-,TRBV4-1,TRBJ2-3,CASSHPQTSGRSTDTQYF,TGCGCCAGCAGCCATCCCCAGACTAGCGGGAGAAGCACAGATACGCAGTATTTT
TRBD1,-,TRBV5-4,TRBJ1-2,CASSLRDRVGYTF,TGTGCCAGCAGCCTCCGGGACAGGGTCGGCTACACCTTC
-,-,TRBV5-6,TRBJ1-2,CASSLSGPGLGRYGYTF,TGTGCCAGCAGCTTGAGTGGGCCCGGTCTGGGGAGGTATGGCTACACCTTC
-,-,TRBV19,TRBJ1-1,CASSRGAGDTEAFF,TGTGCCAGTAGTAGGGGGGCGGGGGACACTGAAGCTTTCTTT
TRBD1,-,TRBV2,TRBJ1-5,CASRTARDRAQPQHF,TGTGCCAGCAGGACGGCAAGGGACAGGGCTCAGCCCCAGCATTTT
-,-,TRBV19,TRBJ1-2,CASSIGRTNYGYTF,TGTGCCAGTAGTATAGGCAGGACTAACTATGGCTACACCTTC
TRBD1,once,TRBV5-6,TRBJ1-3,CASSSGTGLSSGNTIYF,TGTGCCAGCAGCTCCGGGACAGGACTCTCATCTGGAAACACCATATATTTT
TRBD1,-,TRBV28,TRBJ1-5,CASSRPRDRGPDNQPQHF,TGTGCCAGTTCCCGACCCCGGGACAGGGGGCCTGACAATCAGCCCCAGCATTTT
-,-,TRBV30,TRBJ2-1,CAWSPRRGRAYNEQFF,TGTGCCTGGAGTCCCCGGAGGGGGAGGGCCTACAATGAGCAGTTCTTC
-,-,TRBV6-5,TRBJ1-5,CASSYGINQPQHF,TGTGCCAGCAGCTACGGCATTAATCAGCCCCAGCATTTT
-,few,TRBV9,TRBJ2-1,CASSVGSQRASEQFF,TGTGCCAGCAGCGTAGGTTCCCAGAGGGCTTCGGAGCAGTTCTTC
TRBD2,-,TRBV7-9,TRBJ2-2,CASSSSLAGNTGELFF,TGTGCCAGCAGCTCCTCCTTAGCGGGTAACACCGGGGAGCTGTTTTTT
TRBD1,-,TRBV5-4,TRBJ1-2,CASSLRTGGIYGYTF,TGTGCCAGCAGCTTGCGGACAGGGGGGATCTATGGCTACACCTTC
-,-,TRBV14,TRBJ1-2,CASSPVDSGYGYTF,TGTGCCAGCAGCCCTGTGGACAGCGGCTATGGCTACACCTTC
-,few,TRBV7-9,TRBJ1-2,CASSLGQLNYGYTF,TGTGCCAGCAGCTTAGGACAGTTAAACTATGGCTACACCTTC
-,-,TRBV15,TRBJ1-2,CATSRAGTFILGYTF,TGTGCCACCAGCAGAGCCGGGACTTTCATATTGGGGTACACCTTC
TRBD2,-,TRBV2,TRBJ2-3,CASNAYSGGTDTQYF,TGTGCCAGCAACGCCTATAGCGGGGGTACAGATACGCAGTATTTT
TRBD1,-,TRBV7-9,TRBJ2-5,CASSHPGQGQETQYF,TGTGCCAGCAGCCACCCGGGACAGGGGCAAGAGACCCAGTACTTC